These T cell receptor beta chains were read from a single sample in a study of blood T cell repertoires in COVID-19. Assay used: immunoSEQ multiplex PCR; TCRdb lists only in-frame clones, some missing. The sample has tens of thousands of clones; 86% are singletons. The sequencing sample was made of peripheral blood. The source of these receptors is a woman aged 80 or over with acute or convalescent COVID-19. Both conserved end residues are part of each CDR3. A D gene is named only where the DNA matches it firmly. Only some rows state a clone size, as once, few, many or a class for expanded clones.

CDR3aa	CDR3nt	d_gene	abundance	v_gene	j_gene
CASRLAAGQPQHF	TGTGCCAGCAGACTAGCCGCCGGTCAGCCCCAGCATTTT	NA	NA	TRBV5-5	TRBJ1-5
CAISEERFNEKLFF	TGTGCCATCAGTGAGGAGCGGTTTAATGAAAAACTGTTTTTT	NA	NA	TRBV10-3	TRBJ1-4
CASSQVRGQGISNQPQHF	TGCGCCAGCAGCCAAGTGAGGGGACAGGGGATTAGCAATCAGCCCCAGCATTTT	TRBD1	NA	TRBV4-1	TRBJ1-5
CASSQTGLAGGRSRETQYF	TGTGCCAGCAGCCAAACAGGACTAGCGGGGGGGCGGTCACGAGAGACCCAGTACTTC	TRBD2	NA	TRBV5-4	TRBJ2-5
CASSQDMAGLERSLHF	TGCGCCAGCAGCCAAGATATGGCGGGTCTGGAAAGGTCCCTCCACTTT	NA	NA	TRBV4-1	TRBJ1-6
CASSPRGGTSAWQYF	TGTGCCAGCAGTCCAAGGGGGGGGACATCCGCGTGGCAGTACTTC	NA	NA	TRBV27	TRBJ2-7
CASSEDPGGYGYTF	TGTGCCAGCAGTGAAGACCCAGGGGGGTATGGCTACACCTTC	TRBD1	NA	TRBV6-1	TRBJ1-2
CASRRTGLGSPLHF	TGTGCCAGTAGGCGGACAGGGCTAGGTTCACCCCTCCACTTT	TRBD1	NA	TRBV19	TRBJ1-6
CASSSGTGTGSAQEKLFF	TGTGCCAGCAGTTCGGGGACCGGGACAGGGTCGGCTCAGGAAAAACTGTTTTTT	TRBD1	NA	TRBV27	TRBJ1-4
CASSYPGWTEAFF	TGTGCCAGCAGTTACCCGGGTTGGACTGAAGCTTTCTTT	NA	NA	TRBV6-5	TRBJ1-1
CASKSVVFVAEAFF	TGTGCCAGCAAATCCGTCGTTTTTGTTGCTGAAGCTTTCTTT	NA	NA	TRBV6-5	TRBJ1-1
CASRDSNQPQHF	TGTGCCAGCAGGGACAGTAATCAGCCCCAGCATTTT	NA	NA	TRBV28	TRBJ1-5
CATTTIPGELFF	TGTGCCACCACGACAATCCCCGGGGAGCTGTTTTTT	NA	NA	TRBV19	TRBJ2-2
CASSHPGTQVNQPQHF	TGTGCCAGTAGTCACCCCGGGACACAAGTCAATCAGCCCCAGCATTTT	NA	NA	TRBV19	TRBJ1-5
CASSADRATWGYTF	TGTGCCAGCAGCGCAGACAGGGCGACGTGGGGCTACACCTTC	TRBD1	NA	TRBV28	TRBJ1-2
CASRTGFTGELFF	TGTGCCAGCAGAACAGGGTTCACCGGGGAGCTGTTTTTT	NA	few	TRBV28	TRBJ2-2
CASSFSQGGSTEAFF	TGTGCCAGCAGTTTCAGCCAGGGCGGGAGCACTGAAGCTTTCTTT	NA	once	TRBV28	TRBJ1-1
CASSVGPVRSGANVLTF	TGTGCCAGCAGCGTAGGTCCGGTTCGCTCTGGGGCCAACGTCCTGACTTTC	NA	NA	TRBV9	TRBJ2-6
CASSKTSALVETQYF	TGTGCCAGCAGCAAAACAAGTGCTTTGGTAGAGACCCAGTACTTC	NA	NA	TRBV11-3	TRBJ2-5
CATTNRESNYGYTF	TGTGCCACCACTAACAGGGAATCTAACTATGGCTACACCTTC	NA	NA	TRBV19	TRBJ1-2
CASSLLSNQPQHF	TGCGCCAGCAGCTTGCTCAGCAATCAGCCCCAGCATTTT	NA	NA	TRBV5-1	TRBJ1-5
CASSSDRFSYEQYF	TGTGCCAGCAGTTCGGACAGGTTCTCCTACGAGCAGTACTTC	TRBD1	once	TRBV28	TRBJ2-7